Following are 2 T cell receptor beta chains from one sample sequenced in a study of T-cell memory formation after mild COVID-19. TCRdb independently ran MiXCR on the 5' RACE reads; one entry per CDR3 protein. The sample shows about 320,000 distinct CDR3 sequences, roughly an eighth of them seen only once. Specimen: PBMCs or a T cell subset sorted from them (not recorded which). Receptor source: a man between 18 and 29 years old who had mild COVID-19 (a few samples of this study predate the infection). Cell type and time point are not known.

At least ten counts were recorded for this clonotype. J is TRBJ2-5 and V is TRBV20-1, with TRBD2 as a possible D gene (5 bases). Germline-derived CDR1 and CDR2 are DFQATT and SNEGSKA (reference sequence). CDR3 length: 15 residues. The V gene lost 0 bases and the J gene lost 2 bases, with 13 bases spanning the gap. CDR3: CSAREPAVGQETQYF. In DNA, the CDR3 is TGCAGTGCTAGAGAGCCAGCGGTGGGTCAAGAGACCCAGTACTTC.

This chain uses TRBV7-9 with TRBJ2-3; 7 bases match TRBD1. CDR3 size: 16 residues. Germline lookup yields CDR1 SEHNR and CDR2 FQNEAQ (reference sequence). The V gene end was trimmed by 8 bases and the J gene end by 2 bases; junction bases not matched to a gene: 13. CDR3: CASPPPRDRHTDTQYF. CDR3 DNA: TGTGCCAGCCCCCCCCCCCGGGACAGACACACAGATACGCAGTATTTT.